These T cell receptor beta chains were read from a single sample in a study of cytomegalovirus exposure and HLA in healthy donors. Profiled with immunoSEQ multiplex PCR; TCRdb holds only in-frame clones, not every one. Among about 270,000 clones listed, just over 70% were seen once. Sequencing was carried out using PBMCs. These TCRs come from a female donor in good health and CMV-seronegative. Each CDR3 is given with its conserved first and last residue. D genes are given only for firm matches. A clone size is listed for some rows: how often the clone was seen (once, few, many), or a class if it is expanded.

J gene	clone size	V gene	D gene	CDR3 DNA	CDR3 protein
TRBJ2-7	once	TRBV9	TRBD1	TGTGCCAGCAGTTCCGGGACAGGGAACTACGAGCAGTACTTC	CASSSGTGNYEQYF
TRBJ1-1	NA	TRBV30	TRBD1	TGTGCCTGGAGTGTGAGGACAGGGGGGAACACTGAAGCTTTCTTT	CAWSVRTGGNTEAFF
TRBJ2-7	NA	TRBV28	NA	TGTGCCAGTCACGCGGGGGCTAGCCATTCCTACGAGCAGTACTTC	CASHAGASHSYEQYF
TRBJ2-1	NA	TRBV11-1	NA	TGTGCCAGCAGCTTAGTAGGTCAGGGGGGCGATGAGCAGTTCTTC	CASSLVGQGGDEQFF
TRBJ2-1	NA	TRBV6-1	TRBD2	TGTGCCAGCAGGGCGGGAGCGGGTTCGTACAATGAGCAGTTCTTC	CASRAGAGSYNEQFF
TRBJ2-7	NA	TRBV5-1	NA	TGCGCCAGCAGCTTTGAACAGGGATACGAGCAGTACTTC	CASSFEQGYEQYF
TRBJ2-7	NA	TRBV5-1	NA	TGCGCCAGCAGCTTCGGGGGTGGGGTCTACGAGCAGTACTTC	CASSFGGGVYEQYF
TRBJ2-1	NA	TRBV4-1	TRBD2	TGCGCCAGCAGCCAGCCTTCTAGCGGGAGGAAGAATGAGCAGTTCTTC	CASSQPSSGRKNEQFF
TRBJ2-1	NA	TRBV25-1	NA	TGTGCCAGCAGCAGGGATGGCACCTACAATGAGCAGTTCTTC	CASSRDGTYNEQFF
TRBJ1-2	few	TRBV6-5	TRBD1	TGTGCCAGCAGTTACTCGTGGACAGGGAATAACTATGGCTACACCTTC	CASSYSWTGNNYGYTF
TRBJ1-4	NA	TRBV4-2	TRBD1	TGTGCCAGCAGCCAGCAGACAGGGGGATATGAAAAACTGTTTTTT	CASSQQTGGYEKLFF
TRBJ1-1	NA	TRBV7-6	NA	TGTGCCAGCAGCCCACAGGGCCCCGAAGCTTTCTTT	CASSPQGPEAFF
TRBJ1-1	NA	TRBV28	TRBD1	TGTGCCAGCAGTTCAGGACAGGTAAACACTGAAGCTTTCTTT	CASSSGQVNTEAFF
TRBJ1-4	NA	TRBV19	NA	TGTGCCAGTAGCCTTACGTCATATTACAATAATGAAAAACTGTTTTTT	CASSLTSYYNNEKLFF
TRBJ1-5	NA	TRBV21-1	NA	TGTGCCAGCAGCAAAGCGCGGACAGGAGGCAGCAATCAGCCCCAGCATTTT	CASSKARTGGSNQPQHF
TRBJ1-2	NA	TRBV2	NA	TGTGCCAGCAGTGTCAGGACCACCGGGAACACCTTC	CASSVRTTGNTF
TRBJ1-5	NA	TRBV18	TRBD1	TGTGCCAGCTCACCACCGGGACAGGGTTATCAGCCCCAGCATTTT	CASSPPGQGYQPQHF
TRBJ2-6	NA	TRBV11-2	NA	TGTGCCAGCAGCCGACAGCCTGGGGCCAACGTCCTGACTTTC	CASSRQPGANVLTF
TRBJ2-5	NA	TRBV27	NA	TGTGCCAGCAGTTTGGCTTGGCAAGAGACCCAGTACTTC	CASSLAWQETQYF
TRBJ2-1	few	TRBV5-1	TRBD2	TGCGCCAGCAGCTGGGGACTACCAAACAATGAGCAGTTCTTC	CASSWGLPNNEQFF
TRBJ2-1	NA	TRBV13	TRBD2	TGTGCCAGCAGCTTGGGAGGGGCCCAGGGACTAGTTTTCGGGAACAATGAGCAGTTCTTC	CASSLGGAQGLVFGNNEQFF
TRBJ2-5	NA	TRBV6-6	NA	TGTGCCAGCAGTTCCGGGACATTTAAAGAGACCCAGTACTTC	CASSSGTFKETQYF
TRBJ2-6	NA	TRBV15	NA	TGTGCCACCACCTCTGGTTCGAGGGGGGCCAACGTCCTGACTTTC	CATTSGSRGANVLTF
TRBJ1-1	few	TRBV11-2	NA	TGTGCCAGCAGCTTAACAGGGAACACTGAAGCTTTCTTT	CASSLTGNTEAFF
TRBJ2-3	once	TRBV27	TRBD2	TGTGCCAGCAACCCAAGGACTAGCGGCTATACGCAGTATTTT	CASNPRTSGYTQYF
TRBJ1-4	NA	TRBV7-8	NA	TGTGCCAGCAGCCACGCCACCGGGACTTATAATGAAAAACTGTTTTTT	CASSHATGTYNEKLFF
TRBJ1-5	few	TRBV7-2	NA	TGTGCCACCTCTAAGAGGGATAGCAATCAGCCCCAGCATTTT	CATSKRDSNQPQHF
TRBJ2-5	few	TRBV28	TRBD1	TGTGCCACCCTTGGACAGGGGGCTTCGAAGACCCAGTACTTC	CATLGQGASKTQYF
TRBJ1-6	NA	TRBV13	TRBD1	TGTGCCAGCAGCTTAGGGGACAGGGGGGTCGGTTCACCCCTCCACTTT	CASSLGDRGVGSPLHF
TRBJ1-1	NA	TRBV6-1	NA	TGTGCCAGCCCCGGGAACACTGAAGCTTTCTTT	CASPGNTEAFF
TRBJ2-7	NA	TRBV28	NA	TGTGCCAGCAGTTTCAACTACGAGCAGTACTTC	CASSFNYEQYF
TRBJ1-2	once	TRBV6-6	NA	TGTGCCAGCAGCCTCGGACAGAACTATGGCTACACCTTC	CASSLGQNYGYTF
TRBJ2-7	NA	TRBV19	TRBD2	TGTGCCAGTAGTGCGACACCTGGGGGGGGACGGGAGCACTACGAGCAGTACTTC	CASSATPGGGREHYEQYF
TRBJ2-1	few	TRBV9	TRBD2	TGTGCCAGCAGTGCGGGGACTAGCGGGAGGATGGGATTTAGCAATGAGCAGTTCTTC	CASSAGTSGRMGFSNEQFF
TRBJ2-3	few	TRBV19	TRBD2	TGTGCCAGTAGTGCGGGAGTAGGGCAGTATTTT	CASSAGVGQYF
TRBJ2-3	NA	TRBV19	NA	TGTGCCAGTAGGTCCCAGGGCACAGATACGCAGTATTTT	CASRSQGTDTQYF
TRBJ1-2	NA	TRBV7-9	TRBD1	TGTGCCAGCAGCTCACAGGGGTCTAACTATGGCTACACCTTC	CASSSQGSNYGYTF
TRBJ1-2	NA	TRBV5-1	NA	TGCGCCAGCAGCCCTGGACAGAACTATGGCTACACCTTC	CASSPGQNYGYTF
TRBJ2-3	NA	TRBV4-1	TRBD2	TGCGCCAGCAGCCTCCCCCCGGGACTAGCGGGATTGCCAGATACGCAGTATTTT	CASSLPPGLAGLPDTQYF
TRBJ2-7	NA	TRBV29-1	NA	TGCAGCGTTTCTTACTCCCGGGACTTCAACGAGCAGTACTTC	CSVSYSRDFNEQYF
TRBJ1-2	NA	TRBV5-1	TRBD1	TGCGCCAGCAGCGGGACAGGGGGGGACTATGGCTACACCTTC	CASSGTGGDYGYTF
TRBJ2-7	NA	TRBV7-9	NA	TGTGCCAGCAGCCCCGGGACACTATCCTACGAGCAGTACTTC	CASSPGTLSYEQYF
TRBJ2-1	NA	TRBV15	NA	TGTGCCACCAGCAGCGGGACAAGGAGTGAGCAGTTCTTC	CATSSGTRSEQFF
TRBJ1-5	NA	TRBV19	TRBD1	TGTGCCAGCAGACAGGGGGCTTACAATCAGCCCCAGCATTTT	CASRQGAYNQPQHF
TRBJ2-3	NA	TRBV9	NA	TGTGCCAGCAGCGCCCGAGGGCCTCGCACAGATACGCAGTATTTT	CASSARGPRTDTQYF
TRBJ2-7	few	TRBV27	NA	TGTGCCAGCAGTTTAAGTCCGAGGGACTACGAGCAGTACTTC	CASSLSPRDYEQYF
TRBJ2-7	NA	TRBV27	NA	TGTGCCAGCAGTTTATGGGTTTTAGCGCCCGAGCAGTACTTC	CASSLWVLAPEQYF
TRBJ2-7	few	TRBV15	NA	TGTGCCACCGCCCCCTGGAAGGGCGGAGGTGAGCAGTACTTC	CATAPWKGGGEQYF
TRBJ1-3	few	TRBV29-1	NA	TGCAGCGTTGATGGGGGGACCTTCTCTGGAAACACCATATATTTT	CSVDGGTFSGNTIYF
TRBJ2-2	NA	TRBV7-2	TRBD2	TGTGCCAGCAGCTTAGCGTCGGGACTAGCGGGGGGGCGGGGTACCGGGGAGCTGTTTTTT	CASSLASGLAGGRGTGELFF
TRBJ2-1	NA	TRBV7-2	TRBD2	TGTGCCAGCAGCTTAGAATGGGCGAGCGGGAGGTCCTCCTACAATGAGCAGTTCTTC	CASSLEWASGRSSYNEQFF
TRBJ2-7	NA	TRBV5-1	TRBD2	TGCGCCAGCAGTTTGGGACTAGCGGAAACCTACGAGCAGTACTTC	CASSLGLAETYEQYF